This entry is about one T cell receptor beta chain. This specimen comes from a study of blood T cell repertoires in COVID-19. Authors' processing steps: Reference gene primer amplification in the assay estimated nucleated cell counts. Sequenced by immunoSEQ multiplex PCR; TCRdb stores in-frame clones only, minus some. V and J calls and clone size come straight from that table; D and trimming were deduced from the DNA. Counted here are 64,000 or so clones, 80% to 90% occurring once; the ten biggest clones make up roughly 1.2%. The sequenced sample consisted of peripheral blood. The clonotype was recovered from a man aged 40-49 years with acute or convalescent COVID-19.

CDR3 DNA sequence: TGTGCCAGCAGTTTTAACGACTTTCAGCCCCAGCATTTT. It is translated as CASSFNDFQPQHF. The V call is TRBV12-3 or TRBV12-4, the J call TRBJ1-5; D remains unclear. Trimming removed 3 bases at V and 6 bases at J, with 9 bases between. This CDR3 has 13 residues.